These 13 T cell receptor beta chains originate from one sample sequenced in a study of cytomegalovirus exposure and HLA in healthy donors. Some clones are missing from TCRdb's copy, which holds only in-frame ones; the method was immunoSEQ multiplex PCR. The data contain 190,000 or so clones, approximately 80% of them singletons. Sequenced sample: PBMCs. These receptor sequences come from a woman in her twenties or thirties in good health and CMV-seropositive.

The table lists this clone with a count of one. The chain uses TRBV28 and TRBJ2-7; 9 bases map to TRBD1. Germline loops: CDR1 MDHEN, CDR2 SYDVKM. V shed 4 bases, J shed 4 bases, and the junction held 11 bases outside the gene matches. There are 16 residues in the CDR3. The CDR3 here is CASSSGTGPQRYEQYF. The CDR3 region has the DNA TGTGCCAGCAGTTCTGGGACAGGGCCTCAGAGGTACGAGCAGTACTTC.

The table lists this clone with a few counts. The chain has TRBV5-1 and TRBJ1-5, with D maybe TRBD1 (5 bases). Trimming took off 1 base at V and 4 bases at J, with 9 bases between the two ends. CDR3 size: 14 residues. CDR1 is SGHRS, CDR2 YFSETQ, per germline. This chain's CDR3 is CASSLRAGNQPQHF. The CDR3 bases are TGCGCCAGCAGCTTGCGGGCAGGGAATCAGCCCCAGCATTTT.

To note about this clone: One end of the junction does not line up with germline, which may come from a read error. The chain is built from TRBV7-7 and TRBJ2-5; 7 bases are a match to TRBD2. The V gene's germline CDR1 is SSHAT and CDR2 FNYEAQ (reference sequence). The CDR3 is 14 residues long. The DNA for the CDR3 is TGTGCTAGCAGTCCGAGCGGGATTCAAGAGACCCAGTACTTC. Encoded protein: CASSPSGIQETQYF.

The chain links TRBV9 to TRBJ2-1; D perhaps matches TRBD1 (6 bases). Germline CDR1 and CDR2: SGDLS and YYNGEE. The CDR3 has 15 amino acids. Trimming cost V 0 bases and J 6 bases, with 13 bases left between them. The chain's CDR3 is CASSVEGEGGNEQFF. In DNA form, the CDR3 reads TGTGCCAGCAGCGTAGAGGGGGAAGGTGGCAATGAGCAGTTCTTC.

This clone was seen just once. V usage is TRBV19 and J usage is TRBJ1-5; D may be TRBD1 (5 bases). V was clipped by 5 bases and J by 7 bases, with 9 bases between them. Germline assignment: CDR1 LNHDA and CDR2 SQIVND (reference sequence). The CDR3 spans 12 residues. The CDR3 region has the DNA TGTGCCAGTAGTCCCTCAGGGCAGCCCCAGCATTTT. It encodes CASSPSGQPQHF.

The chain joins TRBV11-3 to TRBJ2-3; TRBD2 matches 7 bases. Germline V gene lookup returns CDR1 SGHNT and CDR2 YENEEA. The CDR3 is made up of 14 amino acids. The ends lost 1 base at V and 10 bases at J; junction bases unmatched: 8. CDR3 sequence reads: CASSLGGGSPSQYF. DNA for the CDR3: TGTGCCAGCAGCTTAGGAGGCGGGAGTCCTTCGCAGTATTTT.

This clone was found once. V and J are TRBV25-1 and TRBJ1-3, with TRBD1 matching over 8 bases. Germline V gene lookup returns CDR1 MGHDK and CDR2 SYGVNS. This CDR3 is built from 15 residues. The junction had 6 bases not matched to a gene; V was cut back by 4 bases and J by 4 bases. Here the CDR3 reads CASSAQGARGNTIYF. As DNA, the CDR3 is TGTGCCAGCAGTGCCCAGGGGGCGCGGGGAAACACCATATATTTT. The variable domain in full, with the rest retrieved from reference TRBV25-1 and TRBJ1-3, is EADIYQTPRYLVIGTGKKITLECSQTMGHDKMYWYQQDPGMELHLIHYSYGVNSTEKGDLSSESTVSRIRTEHFPLTLESARPSHTSQYLCASSAQGARGNTIYFGEGSWLTVV.

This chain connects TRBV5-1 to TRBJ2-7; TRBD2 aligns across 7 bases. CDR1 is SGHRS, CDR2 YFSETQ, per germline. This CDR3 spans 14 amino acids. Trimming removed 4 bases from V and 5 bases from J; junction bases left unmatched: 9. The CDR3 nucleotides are TGCGCCAGCAGCCGAAGCGGGGAATCCAACGAGCAGTACTTC. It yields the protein CASSRSGESNEQYF.

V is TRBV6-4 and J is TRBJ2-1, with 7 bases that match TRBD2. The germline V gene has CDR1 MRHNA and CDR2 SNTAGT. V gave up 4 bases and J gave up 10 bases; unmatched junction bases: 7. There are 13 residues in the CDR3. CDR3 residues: CASSVELGGEQFF. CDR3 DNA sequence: TGTGCCAGCAGTGTCGAACTGGGAGGGGAGCAGTTCTTC.

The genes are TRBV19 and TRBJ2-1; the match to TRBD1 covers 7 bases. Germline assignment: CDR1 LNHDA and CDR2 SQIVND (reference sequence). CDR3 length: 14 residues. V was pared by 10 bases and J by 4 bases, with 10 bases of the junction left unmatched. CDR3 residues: CATRDSQKYNEQFF. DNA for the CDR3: TGTGCCACCAGGGACAGCCAGAAATACAATGAGCAGTTCTTC. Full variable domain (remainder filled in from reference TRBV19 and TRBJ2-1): DGGITQSPKYLFRKEGQNVTLSCEQNLNHDAMYWYRQDPGQGLRLIYYSQIVNDFQKGDIAEGYSVSREKKESFPLTVTSAQKNPTAFYLCATRDSQKYNEQFFGPGTRLTVL.

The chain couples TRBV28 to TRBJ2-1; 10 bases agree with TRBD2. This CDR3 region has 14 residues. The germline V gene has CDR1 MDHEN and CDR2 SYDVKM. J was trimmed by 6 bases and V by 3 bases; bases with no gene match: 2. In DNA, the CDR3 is TGTGCCAGCAGTTTCCCTAGCGGGAGCAATGAGCAGTTCTTC. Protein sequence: CASSFPSGSNEQFF.

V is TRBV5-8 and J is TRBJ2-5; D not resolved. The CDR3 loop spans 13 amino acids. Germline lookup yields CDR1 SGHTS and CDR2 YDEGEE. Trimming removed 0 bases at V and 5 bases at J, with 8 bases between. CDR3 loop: CASSLVSLETQYF. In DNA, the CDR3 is TGTGCCAGCAGCTTGGTATCTTTGGAGACCCAGTACTTC.

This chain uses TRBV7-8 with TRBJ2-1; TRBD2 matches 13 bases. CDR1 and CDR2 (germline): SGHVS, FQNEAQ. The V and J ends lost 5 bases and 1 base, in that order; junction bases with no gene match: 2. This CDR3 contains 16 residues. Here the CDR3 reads CASSPGLAGSYNEQFF. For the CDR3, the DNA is TGTGCCAGCAGCCCGGGACTAGCGGGATCCTACAATGAGCAGTTCTTC.